This T cell receptor (beta chain) was captured by sequencing in a study of neoadjuvant anti-PD-1 for oral cavity cancer. Some clones are missing from TCRdb's copy, which holds only in-frame ones; the method was immunoSEQ multiplex PCR. The sample has some 15,000 clones; roughly 77% are singletons. Stated time point: after neoadjuvant nivolumab, at surgical resection. V shed 7 bases and J shed 0 bases, with 13 bases lying between them. Per the germline V gene, CDR1 is SQVTM and CDR2 is ANQGSEA. CDR3 length equals 13 residues. Sequenced material: PBMCs, taken after nivolumab (anti-PD-1) treatment. The chain has TRBV29-1 and TRBJ2-7; possibly TRBD1 or TRBD2 for D (5 bases each). The TCR comes from a person aged 35-79 years with oral cavity squamous cell carcinoma. CDR3 protein: CSAGPRSSYEQYF. CDR3 sequence (DNA): TGCAGCGCGGGACCGCGGAGCTCCTACGAGCAGTACTTC.